These 28 T cell receptor beta chains were all obtained from the same sample, sequenced in a study of Graves' ophthalmopathy and Graves' hyperthyroidism. RNA transcripts yielded amplified TCR beta CDR3 regions. Second-round multiplex PCR came after first-round RT-PCR with HTBI primers. TCRdb itself ran the multiplex PCR reads through MiXCR, one entry per CDR3 protein. This sample has 650,000 to 900,000 distinct CDR3 sequences, with 40% found just once. The sample comprised peripheral blood. These receptors all stem from an adult man with Graves' ophthalmopathy.

Turning to this clonotype: A read error may explain this, as a much larger clone is one base away. The chain is built from TRBV5-6 and TRBJ1-4; 8 bases match TRBD1. From germline, CDR1 is SGHDT and CDR2 YYEEEE. Trimming took 4 bases from V and 6 from J; bases not matched to a gene: 5. This CDR3 is 14 amino acids long. The CDR3 DNA follows: TGTGCCAGCAGCCCGACAGGGGAGGATGAAAAACTGTTTTTT. It specifies CASSPTGEDEKLFF.

CDR3 sequence: CASSSSRDRVSGELFF. CDR3 nucleotides: TGTGCCAGCAGCTCGAGCCGGGACAGGGTTAGCGGGGAGCTGTTTTTT. V gene TRBV7-2 combines with J gene TRBJ2-2; 9 positions match TRBD1. V was pared by 4 bases and J by 7 bases, with 10 bases of the junction left unmatched. The CDR3 consists of 16 residues. CDR1 and CDR2 from the germline V gene are SGHTA and FQGNSA.

This clonotype appeared a single time. The rearrangement joins TRBV2 to TRBJ1-1, with TRBD1 as a possible D gene (5 bases). Germline V lookup: CDR1 SNHLY, CDR2 FYNNEI. The CDR3 consists of 12 residues. Trimming pared 7 bases from V and 4 bases from J, leaving 10 bases between. Written as DNA, the CDR3 is TGTGCCAGCATCCCGGGGGGCACTGAAGCTTTCTTT. Translated, it gives CASIPGGTEAFF. The full variable domain, its missing parts supplied by reference TRBV2 and TRBJ1-1, is EPEVTQTPSHQVTQMGQEVILRCVPISNHLYFYWYRQILGQKVEFLVSFYNNEISEKSEIFDDQFSVERPDGSNFTLKIRSTKLEDSAMYFCASIPGGTEAFFGQGTRLTVV.

The DNA for the CDR3 is TGTGCCAGTAGTATGGGACGGGTCGGAGAGACCCAGTACTTC. It encodes CASSMGRVGETQYF. The V gene is TRBV19, the J gene TRBJ2-5; D is possibly TRBD1 or TRBD2 (5 bases each). Per the germline V gene, CDR1 is LNHDA and CDR2 is SQIVND (reference sequence). CDR3 length equals 14 residues. Trimming stripped 3 bases from V and 4 bases from J, with 12 bases between.

This clonotype was counted ten times or more. CDR3 protein: CASSLGSSNTEAFF. Written as DNA, the CDR3 is TGTGCCAGCAGCTTAGGTAGCAGTAACACTGAAGCTTTCTTT. The chain joins TRBV7-2 to TRBJ1-1; D is unresolved. V was pared by 1 base and J by 2 bases, with 8 bases between. The CDR3 has 14 amino acids. The V gene's germline CDR1 is SGHTA and CDR2 FQGNSA.

This clonotype was observed at least ten times. The V call is TRBV7-8, the J call TRBJ2-2, with 8 bases matching TRBD2. Looked up from germline, CDR1 is SGHVS and CDR2 is FQNEAQ. The CDR3 covers 18 residues. The V gene end was trimmed by 5 bases and the J gene end by 3 bases; junction bases not matched to a gene: 14. The CDR3 region has the DNA TGTGCCAGCAGCCCCGTCGGTCTAGCGGGTGTCGACACCGGGGAGCTGTTTTTT. Translation: CASSPVGLAGVDTGELFF.

The chain recombines TRBV7-9 with TRBJ1-1; D gene unclear. The germline V gene has CDR1 SEHNR and CDR2 FQNEAQ (reference sequence). CDR3 length equals 18 residues. Trimming cost V 5 bases and J 0 bases, with 22 bases left between them. In nucleotides, the CDR3 is TGTGCCAGCAGCCTCCTGGGCGAGACGGACCCAATGAACACTGAAGCTTTCTTT. Protein: CASSLLGETDPMNTEAFF.

The CDR3 reads CASIPGGGEQYF. CDR3 coding DNA: TGTGCCAGCATCCCGGGGGGAGGAGAGCAGTACTTC. The V and J genes are TRBV25-1 and TRBJ2-7, with 7 positions matching TRBD2. This CDR3 is 12 amino acids long. The trim removed 7 bases at V and 7 bases at J, leaving 7 bases unmatched. Looked up from germline, CDR1 is MGHDK and CDR2 is SYGVNS.

Only a few counts were recorded for this clonotype. Here the CDR3 reads CASRTGTGVEQYF. The DNA of the CDR3 is TGTGCCAGCAGAACCGGGACAGGGGTCGAGCAGTACTTC. The gene calls are TRBV6-5 and TRBJ2-7; 10 bases match TRBD1. The CDR3 extends over 13 amino acids. V was clipped by 6 bases and J by 6 bases; unmatched bases: 5. Per germline, CDR1 MNHEY and CDR2 SVGAGI.

The rearrangement joins TRBV7-9 to TRBJ1-2; 8 bases align to TRBD1. The CDR3 consists of 16 residues. The germline CDR1 and CDR2 sequences are SEHNR and FQNEAQ (reference sequence). Unmatched junction bases numbered 6, after V lost 3 bases and J lost 0 bases. Written as DNA, the CDR3 is TGTGCCAGCAGCTTGGAAGGACAGGGAGCTAACTATGGCTACACCTTC. This sequence encodes CASSLEGQGANYGYTF.

Points on this clonotype: One junction end disagrees with the germline gene, perhaps due to a read error. V gene TRBV4-3 combines with J gene TRBJ1-2; D remains ambiguous. The germline V gene encodes CDR1 LGHNA and CDR2 YSLEER. This CDR3 is built from 14 residues. The CDR3 spells CASRHRDKTGGYTF. As DNA, the CDR3 is TGCGCCAGCCGCCACCGTGACAAAACGGGAGGCTACACCTTC.

The rearrangement links TRBV7-2 to TRBJ1-4; D is perhaps TRBD1 (5 bases). The CDR3 is 14 residues long. V was clipped by 5 bases and J by 11 bases, with 18 bases between them. Germline V gives CDR1 SGHTA, CDR2 FQGNSA. In nucleotides, the CDR3 is TGTGCCAGCAGCCCAGACGTCGGGGCGGACAAACTGTTTTTT. Protein product: CASSPDVGADKLFF.

Details on this clonotype: At one boundary the junction diverges from the germline segment, which might be a read error. This chain links TRBV5-1 with TRBJ2-7; 8 nucleotides match TRBD2. Germline CDR1 is SGHRS and CDR2 is YFSETQ. CDR3 length: 13 amino acids. This CDR3 is CASSYVGGDEQYF. DNA for the CDR3: TGTGCCAGCAGCTACGTCGGGGGGGACGAGCAGTACTTC.

Regarding this clonotype: At one of its ends the junction is not consistent with the germline gene, which may arise from a read error. The chain carries TRBV24-1 and TRBJ2-5, with D possibly matching TRBD1 (6 bases). In germline, CDR1 is KGHDR, CDR2 SFDVKD. The CDR3 has 16 residues. CDR3 nucleotides: TGTGCCAACAGTGAAATCAATCAGGGGTTAGCAGAGACCCAGTACTTC. It translates to CANSEINQGLAETQYF.

This clonotype was seen ten or more times. CDR3 region: CATSDDRQNEAFF. In DNA, the CDR3 is TGTGCCACCAGTGACGACAGGCAAAATGAAGCTTTCTTT. The chain has TRBV24-1 and TRBJ1-1, with TRBD1 as a possible D gene (6 bases). The CDR3 sequence is 13 residues long. CDR1 and CDR2 from the germline V gene are KGHDR and SFDVKD. The V and J ends lost 4 bases and 7 bases respectively, with 12 bases between them.

With regard to this clonotype: A clone one base away is much larger, so this may be a read error. This chain links TRBV24-1 with TRBJ1-2; 7 bases match TRBD1. The CDR3 sequence is 17 residues long. Per germline, CDR1 KGHDR and CDR2 SFDVKD. J gave up 2 bases and V 4 bases, and 12 bases lay outside the gene matches. The CDR3 nucleotides are TGTGCCACCAGTGACCCATGGACAGGCGCCCGCAACTATGGCTACACCTTC. It is translated as CATSDPWTGARNYGYTF.

This clonotype was counted a few times. Sequence at one end of the junction differs from germline and may be a read error. The chain joins TRBV24-1 to TRBJ2-2; TRBD1 agrees at 8 bases. CDR3 size: 17 residues. Germline V CDR1 and CDR2: KGHDR, SFDVKD. The CDR3 sequence is CATSDSRQGTKTGELFF. In DNA form, the CDR3 reads TGTGCCACCAGTGATTCGCGACAGGGGACGAAGACCGGGGAGCTGTTTTTT.

This clonotype was observed many times. The V and J genes are TRBV7-2 and TRBJ2-7, with D possibly being TRBD1 (6 bases). Trimming took 4 bases from V and 2 from J, leaving 12 bases between them. Germline V CDR1 and CDR2: SGHTA, FQGNSA. The CDR3 has 14 amino acids. The CDR3 sequence is CASSSQQGPYEQYF. DNA of the CDR3: TGTGCCAGCAGCTCACAACAGGGACCCTACGAGCAGTACTTC. Full variable domain (missing parts from reference TRBV7-2 and TRBJ2-7): GAGVSQSPSNKVTEKGKDVELRCDPISGHTALYWYRQSLGQGLEFLIYFQGNSAPDKSGLPSDRFSAERTGGSVSTLTIQRTQQEDSAVYLCASSSQQGPYEQYFGPGTRLTVT.

This clonotype was counted ten times or more. The rearrangement links TRBV29-1 to TRBJ1-1; no clear D gene. Trimming shortened V by 0 bases and J by 0 bases, and 8 bases separated the two germline ends. The CDR3 runs to 14 residues. Germline V gene data show CDR1 as SQVTM and CDR2 as ANQGSEA. The CDR3 nucleotides are TGCAGCGTTGAAGACAGCATGGTGAACACTGAAGCTTTCTTT. It encodes CSVEDSMVNTEAFF.

At least ten counts were recorded for this clonotype. V is TRBV5-5 and J is TRBJ1-1, with 11 positions matching TRBD1. V dropped 3 bases and J dropped 10; count of bases not matched to a gene: 5. The germline V gene has CDR1 SGHKS and CDR2 YYEKEE (reference sequence). This CDR3 has 13 residues. The CDR3 nucleotides read TGTGCCAGCAGCTGGACAGGGGGCACGCGAGCTTTCTTT. This translates into CASSWTGGTRAFF.

There are a few counts of this clonotype. An end of the junction does not agree with germline; a read error may underlie this. This chain links TRBV2 with TRBJ2-2, with D possibly TRBD2 on 6 matching bases. CDR3 size: 14 residues. The germline gives CDR1 SNHLY, CDR2 FYNNEI. The CDR3 nucleotides are TGTGCCAGCAGTGAACAGGGTTGGACCGGGGGGCTGTTTTTT. Its translation: CASSEQGWTGGLFF.

The CDR3 reads CASRDRLAGTTEAFF. The DNA of the CDR3 is TGTGCCAGCAGAGATCGTCTCGCGGGGACCACTGAAGCTTTCTTT. The V gene is TRBV2, the J gene TRBJ1-1, with D maybe TRBD1 (5 bases). V lost 6 bases, J lost 4 bases, and 18 bases lay in between. The CDR3 is made up of 15 amino acids. The germline gives CDR1 SNHLY, CDR2 FYNNEI.

The gene calls are TRBV25-1 and TRBJ2-2, with a possible D match to TRBD2 (5 bases). This CDR3 is built from 14 residues. The V end was cut by 6 bases, the J end by 5 bases, with 13 bases between. Per germline, CDR1 MGHDK and CDR2 SYGVNS. This chain's CDR3 is CASRSFGGTGELFF. CDR3 in DNA: TGTGCCAGCAGGTCCTTCGGCGGGACCGGGGAGCTGTTTTTT.

A remark on this clonotype: One junction end disagrees with the germline gene, perhaps due to a read error. This rearrangement joins TRBV15 to TRBJ2-5; 13 nucleotides match TRBD2. The CDR3 is made up of 14 amino acids. Per germline, CDR1 LNHNV and CDR2 YYDKDF (reference sequence). The CDR3 spells CTTSGTSGEETQYF. CDR3 DNA sequence: TGTACCACCAGCGGGACTAGCGGGGAAGAGACCCAGTACTTC.

As regards this clonotype: A much larger clone differs by one base, so this may be a read error. This rearrangement joins TRBV10-3 to TRBJ2-6; the D is unclear. This CDR3 is built from 16 residues. From germline, CDR1 is ENHRY and CDR2 SYGVKD. Trimming took 3 bases from V and 0 from J, leaving 9 bases between them. Here the CDR3 DNA reads TGTGCCATCAGTGAATCTCCGGGCTCTGGGGCCAACGTCCTGACTTTC. It codes for CAISESPGSGANVLTF.

V is TRBV19 and J is TRBJ1-6, with D unclear. The CDR3 runs 15 residues. Trimming stripped 0 bases from V and 7 bases from J, with 10 bases between. Germline V gene data show CDR1 as LNHDA and CDR2 as SQIVND (reference sequence). In DNA, the CDR3 is TGTGCCAGTAGTATAGATCCCGTCGCAAATTCACCCCTCCACTTT. Translated, it gives CASSIDPVANSPLHF.

The CDR3 region has the DNA TGCGCCAGCAGCCACCTCGGCAGAGGACAGAATGAAAAACTGTTTTTT. Translating it yields CASSHLGRGQNEKLFF. The chain combines TRBV4-3 with TRBJ1-4, with a tentative D call TRBD1 (6 bases). V lost 3 bases to trimming and J lost 5 bases, with 16 bases between them. The CDR3 sequence is 16 residues long. Germline assignment: CDR1 LGHNA and CDR2 YSLEER.

The rearrangement uses TRBV7-3 and TRBJ1-2, with a weak D call TRBD1 (6 bases). The V gene's germline CDR1 is SGHTA and CDR2 FQGTGA. Trimming cost V 2 bases and J 8 bases, with 15 bases left between them. The CDR3 runs 14 residues. The CDR3 bases are TGTGCCAGCAGCTTAGGGCAGGGGATCAACGGCTACACCTTC. Amino acids: CASSLGQGINGYTF.